The 29 T cell receptor beta chains in this list originate from one sample, sequenced in a study of identical twins. TCRdb reanalysed the 5' RACE reads using MiXCR and keeps one entry per CDR3 protein. This table holds 200,000 to 250,000 distinct CDR3 sequences, roughly 13% found once. These sequences were also reported in another study, on yellow fever vaccine responses in identical twins.

The sequencing input was memory (CD45RO+) T cells sorted from blood. These receptors were obtained from a woman under 30 in good health.

As to this clonotype: A single base separates this from a much larger clone, so it may be a read error. This chain joins TRBV29-1 and TRBJ2-1; 16 positions match TRBD2. Germline V gene data show CDR1 as SQVTM and CDR2 as ANQGSEA. The CDR3 sequence is 16 residues long. CDR3 coding DNA: TGCAGCGTTGAAGGCGGGACTAGCGGGAGGGTAAATGAGCAGTCCTTC. This codes for CSVEGGTSGRVNEQSF.

CDR3 coding DNA: TGCAGCGTTGGCAGGGATTATAATTCACCCCTCCACTTT. Its protein is CSVGRDYNSPLHF. V gene TRBV29-1 combines with J gene TRBJ1-6, with a possible D match to TRBD1 (5 bases). CDR3 length: 13 residues. CDR1 is SQVTM, CDR2 ANQGSEA, per germline. V lost 4 bases and J lost 4, with 8 bases in between. Full variable domain (missing parts from reference TRBV29-1 and TRBJ1-6): SAVISQKPSRDICQRGTSLTIQCQVDSQVTMMFWYRQQPGQSLTLIATANQGSEATYESGFVIDKFPISRPNLTFSTLTVSNMSPEDSSIYLCSVGRDYNSPLHFGNGTRLTVT.

This clonotype has a count of ten or more. The chain uses TRBV14 and TRBJ2-2; the D gene is possibly TRBD2 (5 bases). The CDR3 sequence is 18 residues long. Trimming cost V 4 bases and J 4 bases, with 22 bases left between them. Germline V gives CDR1 SGHDN, CDR2 FVKESK. Here the CDR3 reads CASSPGDRTPRVTGELFF. DNA for the CDR3: TGTGCCAGCAGCCCGGGCGATAGGACTCCACGGGTCACCGGGGAGCTGTTTTTT.

The chain recombines TRBV7-2 with TRBJ2-1; perhaps TRBD2 as D (5 bases). The CDR3 totals 14 residues. Deletions cut 5 bases from V and 6 bases from J, with 14 bases between. Germline CDR1 reads SGHTA; CDR2 reads FQGNSA. This chain's CDR3 is CASSPMRASNEQFF. CDR3 nucleotides: TGTGCCAGCAGCCCCATGAGGGCCTCCAATGAGCAGTTCTTC.

The rearrangement uses TRBV4-2 and TRBJ2-2, with 12 bases lining up with TRBD2. This CDR3 contains 17 residues. V shed 3 bases, J shed 0 bases, and the junction held 2 bases outside the gene matches. Germline CDR1 is LGHNA and CDR2 is YNFKEQ. The CDR3 nucleotides are TGTGCCAGCAGCCAGTCTAGCGGGGGGGCGAACACCGGGGAGCTGTTTTTT. Its translation: CASSQSSGGANTGELFF.

In its sample, this clonotype was seen a few times. This rearrangement joins TRBV10-3 to TRBJ2-7, with 8 nucleotides matching TRBD2. V lost 6 bases and J lost 5; bases outside the gene matches: 9. The CDR3 runs 14 residues. Germline CDR1 and CDR2: ENHRY and SYGVKD. The CDR3: CAIRDSGGRNEQYF. Written as DNA, the CDR3 is TGTGCCATCAGGGACTCGGGGGGGAGAAACGAGCAGTACTTC.

The chain recombines TRBV28 with TRBJ2-1; 8 bases match TRBD1. The CDR3 length is 15 residues. Germline values: CDR1 MDHEN, CDR2 SYDVKM. Losses at the gene ends were 6 bases for V and 8 bases for J; bases not matched to a gene: 12. The CDR3 DNA follows: TGTGCCAGCAGCCCGACAGGGGCTCTTGTCCATGAGCAGTTCTTC. Translated: CASSPTGALVHEQFF.

This clonotype was seen a handful of times. This chain connects TRBV7-9 to TRBJ2-7, with 7 bases matching TRBD1. Germline assignment: CDR1 SEHNR and CDR2 FQNEAQ (reference sequence). This CDR3 has 14 residues. Trimming took 0 bases from V and 8 from J; bases not matched to a gene: 7. The CDR3, as DNA: TGTGCCAGCAGCTTAGCGGAAGGGGGCGCTAAGCAGTACTTC. Translated, it gives CASSLAEGGAKQYF. Full variable domain (outside the CDR3, taken from reference TRBV7-9 and TRBJ2-7): DTGVSQNPRHKITKRGQNVTFRCDPISEHNRLYWYRQTLGQGPEFLTYFQNEAQLEKSRLLSDRFSAERPKGSFSTLEIQRTEQGDSAMYLCASSLAEGGAKQYFGPGTRLTVT.

The chain uses TRBV28 and TRBJ2-5; D may be TRBD2 (6 bases). Germline V gene lookup returns CDR1 MDHEN and CDR2 SYDVKM. The CDR3 sequence is 13 residues long. Trimming shortened V by 8 bases and J by 3 bases, and 13 bases separated the two germline ends. In DNA form, the CDR3 reads TGTGCCAGCGGGATGTGGAGGGAAGAGACCCAGTACTTC. This translates into CASGMWREETQYF.

The J gene is TRBJ2-3, the V gene TRBV7-8, with 11 bases matching TRBD2. V lost 4 bases, J lost 5 bases, and 11 bases stayed unmatched. The CDR3 is 17 residues long. Germline V CDR1 and CDR2: SGHVS, FQNEAQ. The CDR3 region is CASSSNLGLAGGDTQYF. The CDR3, as DNA: TGTGCCAGCAGCTCAAACCTAGGGCTAGCGGGGGGAGATACGCAGTATTTT.

This clonotype was detected a few times. The CDR3 region has the DNA TGTGCCAGCAGGAAGAGGGGGGGCAATCAGCCCCAGCATTTT. This codes for CASRKRGGNQPQHF. The V gene is TRBV2, the J gene TRBJ1-5, with D possibly TRBD1 on 6 matching bases. The CDR3 spans 14 residues. Germline assignment: CDR1 SNHLY and CDR2 FYNNEI. Trimming left V 6 bases short and J 2 bases short, with 11 bases between. The entire variable domain, with the rest obtained from reference TRBV2 and TRBJ1-5, is as follows: EPEVTQTPSHQVTQMGQEVILRCVPISNHLYFYWYRQILGQKVEFLVSFYNNEISEKSEIFDDQFSVERPDGSNFTLKIRSTKLEDSAMYFCASRKRGGNQPQHFGDGTRLSIL.

V and J are TRBV5-8 and TRBJ2-3, with D maybe TRBD1 (5 bases). Trimming left V 0 bases short and J 0 bases short, with 14 bases between. The CDR3 extends over 17 amino acids. CDR1 is SGHTS and CDR2 is YDEGEE in the germline V gene. This CDR3 is CASSLVRVAASTDTQYF. The CDR3 region has the DNA TGTGCCAGCAGCTTGGTCAGGGTGGCGGCCAGCACAGATACGCAGTATTTT.

This clonotype was counted only a few times. The chain links TRBV20-1 to TRBJ2-7; D might be TRBD1 (6 bases). Looked up from germline, CDR1 is DFQATT and CDR2 is SNEGSKA (reference sequence). This CDR3 has 13 amino acids. Trimming removed 1 base at V and 3 bases at J, with 10 bases between. This chain's CDR3 is CSARVRGLYEQYF. DNA for the CDR3: TGCAGTGCTAGAGTCAGGGGCCTCTACGAGCAGTACTTC.

This clonotype was recorded only once. The chain recombines TRBV3-1 with TRBJ1-5; D is undetermined. CDR3 size: 14 residues. V was trimmed by 11 bases and J by 0 bases, leaving 14 bases between them. Germline lookup yields CDR1 LGHDT and CDR2 YNNKEL (reference sequence). Here the CDR3 reads CASSPQNSNQPQHF. The CDR3 DNA sequence: TGTGCCTCCAGCCCACAGAATAGCAATCAGCCCCAGCATTTT.

CDR3 region: CASSYSASGGPTGELFF. The DNA of the CDR3 is TGTGCCAGCAGTTACTCCGCCAGCGGGGGACCAACCGGGGAGCTGTTTTTT. The chain has TRBV6-5 and TRBJ2-2, with TRBD2 matching over 8 bases. There are 17 residues in the CDR3. CDR1 MNHEY and CDR2 SVGAGI come from the germline V gene. Losses at the gene ends were 0 bases for V and 5 bases for J; bases not matched to a gene: 8.

This clonotype appeared a few times. The chain is built from TRBV29-1 and TRBJ1-1; a weak D match, TRBD1 (6 bases). The V gene's germline CDR1 is SQVTM and CDR2 ANQGSEA. V shed 4 bases and J shed 7 bases, with 25 bases lying between them. The length of the CDR3 is 16 residues. The CDR3, as DNA: TGCAGCGTTGTATGGGGGCCTCCCCGAAACAACGTTGAAGCTTTCTTT. Amino acids: CSVVWGPPRNNVEAFF.

This clonotype occurred a few times. The genes are TRBV9 and TRBJ2-7, with D possibly being TRBD2 (5 bases). This CDR3 contains 14 residues. From germline, CDR1 is SGDLS and CDR2 YYNGEE. Trimming left V 3 bases short and J 5 bases short, with 15 bases between. CDR3 sequence reads: CASSGSGTSHEQYF. The DNA for the CDR3 is TGTGCCAGCAGCGGGAGCGGTACGTCCCACGAGCAGTACTTC.

The chain employs TRBV14 and TRBJ2-7, with D unresolved. Between the trimmed V and J ends, which lost 0 bases and 5 bases, there was a span of 14 bases. Per germline, CDR1 SGHDN and CDR2 FVKESK. The CDR3 totals 15 residues. CDR3 nucleotides: TGTGCCAGCAGCCAAGATCACGGGTCGAGCCACGAGCAGTACTTC. Translating it yields CASSQDHGSSHEQYF. Full variable domain (missing parts from reference TRBV14 and TRBJ2-7): EAGVTQFPSHSVIEKGQTVTLRCDPISGHDNLYWYRRVMGKEIKFLLHFVKESKQDESGMPNNRFLAERTGGTYSTLKVQPAELEDSGVYFCASSQDHGSSHEQYFGPGTRLTVT.

This clonotype occurred a few times. The V gene is TRBV12-3 or TRBV12-4, the J gene TRBJ2-3; 7 positions match TRBD1. Trimming at V came to 7 bases and at J to 2 bases, leaving 15 bases not matched to a gene. This CDR3 comprises 17 residues. The CDR3, as DNA: TGTGCCAGCATCAGCTCTTCTGGGACAGCAACCACAGATACGCAGTATTTT. Its translation: CASISSSGTATTDTQYF.

The chain employs TRBV2 and TRBJ2-7; D perhaps matches TRBD1 (5 bases). The germline CDR1 and CDR2 sequences are SNHLY and FYNNEI. The CDR3 extends over 14 amino acids. V was clipped by 6 bases and J by 5 bases, with 17 bases between them. CDR3 sequence (DNA): TGTGCCAGCAGACCACGACAGTCTTCCCACGAGCAGTACTTC. Its translation is CASRPRQSSHEQYF. Looking up the rest from reference TRBV2 and TRBJ2-7 gives the full variable domain: EPEVTQTPSHQVTQMGQEVILRCVPISNHLYFYWYRQILGQKVEFLVSFYNNEISEKSEIFDDQFSVERPDGSNFTLKIRSTKLEDSAMYFCASRPRQSSHEQYFGPGTRLTVT.

This chain joins TRBV29-1 and TRBJ1-5; D not certain. Trimming left V 1 base short and J 5 bases short, with 9 bases between. The CDR3 is 13 amino acids. CDR1 is SQVTM, CDR2 ANQGSEA, per germline. The DNA for the CDR3 is TGCAGCGTTGAAGTCACTGTGGATCAGCCCCAGCATTTT. Amino acid sequence: CSVEVTVDQPQHF.

This sequence joins TRBV7-8 and TRBJ2-1, with a possible D match to TRBD2 (5 bases). The CDR3 is made up of 15 amino acids. Trimming stripped 1 base from V and 4 bases from J, with 11 bases between. CDR1 is SGHVS and CDR2 is FQNEAQ in the germline V gene. The CDR3 here is CASSLGIGEYNEQFF. CDR3 DNA sequence: TGTGCCAGCAGCTTAGGTATCGGGGAGTACAATGAGCAGTTCTTC.

This clonotype was picked up a small number of times. The rearrangement joins TRBV4-3 to TRBJ2-3; D gene unclear. From germline, CDR1 is LGHNA and CDR2 YSLEER. The V end was cut by 1 base, the J end by 4 bases, with 12 bases between. The CDR3 length is 15 residues. The CDR3 reads CASSQVTSVADTQYF. CDR3 nucleotide sequence: TGCGCCAGCAGCCAAGTAACCAGCGTGGCAGATACGCAGTATTTT.

The sample holds a few counts of this clonotype. The rearrangement joins TRBV20-1 to TRBJ2-6; the D gene could be TRBD1 or TRBD2 (5 bases each). Germline CDR1 DFQATT, CDR2 SNEGSKA (reference sequence). V lost 3 bases to trimming and J lost 6 bases, with 9 bases between them. The CDR3 extends over 13 amino acids. The CDR3 region is CSASLGTANVLTF. The CDR3 nucleotides read TGCAGTGCTAGTCTGGGGACGGCCAACGTCCTGACTTTC.

J is TRBJ2-1 and V is TRBV2; 8 bases are shared with TRBD1. V lost 4 bases and J lost 3; bases outside the gene matches: 8. The germline V gene encodes CDR1 SNHLY and CDR2 FYNNEI. CDR3 size: 16 residues. CDR3 sequence (DNA): TGTGCCAGCAGTGGACGTCGGGGGACAGGCTACAATGAGCAGTTCTTC. Its protein is CASSGRRGTGYNEQFF.

The V gene is TRBV6-1, the J gene TRBJ1-1; D is unclear. V lost 6 bases, J lost 0 bases, and 20 bases lay in between. Germline V CDR1 and CDR2: MNHNS, SASEGT. This CDR3 has 17 residues. In DNA, the CDR3 is TGTGCCAGCAGGGGAGTAGGCAGGAGCTTGATGAACACTGAAGCTTTCTTT. Residues: CASRGVGRSLMNTEAFF.

This clonotype was detected many times. This chain links TRBV7-2 with TRBJ1-3, with 7 bases that match TRBD1. Germline V gene sequence: CDR1 SGHTA, CDR2 FQGNSA. This CDR3 contains 17 residues. The trim removed 1 base at V and 3 bases at J, leaving 9 bases unmatched. The CDR3 region is CASSLGVTGSRGNTIYF. For the CDR3, the DNA is TGTGCCAGCAGCTTAGGGGTGACAGGGAGTCGTGGAAACACCATATATTTT.

This sequence joins TRBV5-6 and TRBJ1-5, with TRBD1 matching 8 bases. The V segment lost 2 bases and the J segment 6 bases; nucleotides outside the gene matches: 10. This CDR3 has 16 residues. In germline, CDR1 is SGHDT, CDR2 YYEEEE. CDR3 region: CASSFTGGGGFQPQHF. The CDR3 nucleotides read TGTGCCAGCAGCTTTACAGGGGGGGGCGGGTTTCAGCCCCAGCATTTT.

This clonotype was picked up a small number of times. The chain couples TRBV27 to TRBJ2-5; perhaps TRBD2 as D (5 bases). Trimming stripped 3 bases from V and 5 bases from J, with 10 bases between. Germline-derived CDR1 and CDR2 are MNHEY and SMNVEV (reference sequence). This CDR3 region has 13 residues. The CDR3 here is CASSFRGVETQYF. In DNA, the CDR3 is TGTGCCAGCAGTTTTCGGGGAGTGGAGACCCAGTACTTC.